Below are 28 T cell receptor beta chains sequenced from a single sample in a study of early T cells in non-severe SARS-CoV-2 infection. In TCRdb, the 5' RACE reads were re-called with MiXCR into one record per CDR3 protein. Here the sample spans fewer than 100,000 distinct CDR3 sequences, under 15% being singletons. The specimen sequenced was whole blood. The receptors were gathered from an adult who was a healthcare worker with PCR-confirmed SARS-CoV-2 infection or an uninfected control (not recorded which).

This chain links TRBV7-2 with TRBJ2-5; D is perhaps TRBD1 or TRBD2 (6 bases each). The germline CDR1 and CDR2 sequences are SGHTA and FQGNSA. The CDR3 loop spans 16 amino acids. V was cut by 1 base and J by 4 bases, with 16 bases left in between. CDR3 in amino acids: CASSLDGGGEGETQYF. The CDR3 DNA reads as TGTGCCAGCAGCTTAGACGGAGGGGGTGAAGGAGAGACCCAGTACTTC.

Ten or more counts support this clonotype. The chain uses TRBV29-1 and TRBJ1-3; D not certain. Germline CDR1 SQVTM, CDR2 ANQGSEA. This CDR3 spans 12 amino acids. Trimming pared 6 bases from V and 0 bases from J, leaving 6 bases between. CDR3 nucleotides: TGCAGCGTGATATCCTCTGGAAACACCATATATTTT. It specifies CSVISSGNTIYF.

This clonotype was seen ten or more times. The gene calls are TRBV11-2 and TRBJ1-1, with D perhaps matching TRBD1 (5 bases). Trimming took off 5 bases at V and 0 bases at J, with 13 bases between the two ends. The length of the CDR3 is 15 residues. Germline V gene sequence: CDR1 SGHAT, CDR2 FQNNGV. For the CDR3, the DNA is TGTGCCAGCAGCAAACGACAGAACTTGAACACTGAAGCTTTCTTT. Protein product: CASSKRQNLNTEAFF.

The CDR3 spells CASSPRDVSGSPYNEQFF. The CDR3 DNA is TGTGCCAGCAGCCCGCGTGATGTTTCGGGGTCACCTTACAATGAGCAGTTCTTC. V usage is TRBV7-2 and J usage is TRBJ2-1; D might be TRBD2 (5 bases). The germline gives CDR1 SGHTA, CDR2 FQGNSA. CDR3 length: 18 amino acids. V was trimmed by 5 bases and J by 4 bases, leaving 24 bases between them.

As to this clonotype: A read error may be the cause here, since a much bigger clone is one base away. The rearrangement joins TRBV2 to TRBJ1-1; a possible D gene is TRBD1 (5 bases). This CDR3 contains 13 residues. V was clipped by 7 bases and J by 6 bases, with 15 bases between them. Germline lookup yields CDR1 SNHLY and CDR2 FYNNEI. The CDR3 DNA follows: TGTGCCAGCATCCGGGGGGGAGTCGCTGAAGCTTTCTTT. Translating gives CASIRGGVAEAFF.

In this sample, this clonotype turned up a few times. The V and J genes are TRBV7-2 and TRBJ1-6; TRBD1 matches 9 bases. Germline loops: CDR1 SGHTA, CDR2 FQGNSA. The CDR3 has 15 amino acids. Trimming at V came to 2 bases and at J to 10 bases, leaving 6 bases not matched to a gene. The CDR3 DNA sequence: TGTGCCAGCAGCTTAACAGGGGGCTTGGGGTCACCCCTCCACTTT. It specifies CASSLTGGLGSPLHF.

V usage is TRBV11-2 and J usage is TRBJ1-3; D gene ambiguous. Per germline, CDR1 SGHAT and CDR2 FQNNGV. V lost 2 bases to trimming and J lost 4 bases, with 9 bases between them. The CDR3 totals 14 residues. In DNA, the CDR3 is TGTGCCAGCAGCTTAATAGGCAAAGGAAACACCATATATTTT. Amino acid sequence: CASSLIGKGNTIYF.

This clonotype showed up just a few times. The genes are TRBV6-6 and TRBJ2-3, with TRBD2 identical over 13 bases. Germline CDR1 is MNHNY and CDR2 is SVGAGI (reference sequence). The J segment lost 0 bases and the V segment lost 6 bases, leaving 6 bases of the junction unmatched. The CDR3 is 17 amino acids. The chain's CDR3 is CASSRTSGGPSTDTQYF. Written as DNA, the CDR3 is TGTGCCAGCAGCCGGACTAGCGGGGGCCCCAGCACAGATACGCAGTATTTT.

This clonotype was seen only a few times. The chain links TRBV4-1 to TRBJ2-1; D not resolved. V was pared by 0 bases and J by 9 bases, with 18 bases between. Germline CDR1 is MGHRA and CDR2 is YSYEKL. The CDR3 extends over 16 amino acids. The CDR3, as DNA: TGCGCCAGCAGCCAAGATGCGGCTTCGTTTAGGACTGAGCAGTTCTTC. Its translation: CASSQDAASFRTEQFF.

The CDR3 here is CASSWVGQASGEQFF. The CDR3 DNA reads TGTGCCAGTAGTTGGGTCGGACAGGCGTCCGGTGAGCAGTTCTTC. This sequence joins TRBV19 and TRBJ2-1; 7 bases map to TRBD1. This CDR3 is built from 15 residues. V dropped 5 bases and J dropped 9; count of bases not matched to a gene: 13. Per the germline V gene, CDR1 is LNHDA and CDR2 is SQIVND (reference sequence).

This clonotype was recorded at least ten times. The gene calls are TRBV6-1 and TRBJ2-4; D gene ambiguous. V was shortened by 7 bases and J by 0 bases, with 7 bases between the two germline ends. Per germline, CDR1 MNHNS and CDR2 SASEGT. The CDR3 is 13 residues long. Here the CDR3 DNA reads TGTGCCAGCACGGTTAGAGCCAAAAACATTCAGTACTTC. Protein: CASTVRAKNIQYF.

This clonotype was seen a few times. The chain links TRBV5-1 to TRBJ1-3; D gene ambiguous. The CDR3 is 14 residues long. V was clipped by 8 bases and J by 8 bases, with 20 bases between them. Germline V lookup: CDR1 SGHRS, CDR2 YFSETQ. The CDR3 protein is CASRAPGRADTIYF. The DNA of the CDR3 is TGCGCCAGTCGTGCCCCCGGGAGGGCGGACACCATATATTTT. The variable domain in full, completed from reference TRBV5-1 and TRBJ1-3, reads KAGVTQTPRYLIKTRGQQVTLSCSPISGHRSVSWYQQTPGQGLQFLFEYFSETQRNKGNFPGRFSGRQFSNSRSEMNVSTLELGDSALYLCASRAPGRADTIYFGEGSWLTVV.

The J gene is TRBJ2-7, the V gene TRBV28; D unclear. There are 16 residues in the CDR3. Germline CDR1 is MDHEN and CDR2 is SYDVKM. Trimming took 7 bases from V and 5 from J, leaving 24 bases between them. The CDR3 reads CASTWGRSVGLDEQYF. The DNA of the CDR3 is TGTGCCAGCACCTGGGGAAGGTCCGTTGGGTTGGACGAGCAGTACTTC.

This clonotype was seen repeatedly, ten times or more. The chain is built from TRBV4-2 and TRBJ2-3, with unresolved D. CDR3 length equals 16 residues. V lost 2 bases and J 3 bases, leaving 15 bases between the germline ends. Germline loops: CDR1 LGHNA, CDR2 YNFKEQ. Here the CDR3 reads CASSQSVGKGTDTQYF. CDR3 bases: TGTGCCAGCAGCCAATCAGTAGGGAAAGGGACAGATACGCAGTATTTT.

This clonotype has ten or more counts. This chain uses TRBV11-3 with TRBJ2-2; the D gene is possibly TRBD2 (6 bases). Germline V gene sequence: CDR1 SGHNT, CDR2 YENEEA. Trimming took off 4 bases at V and 6 bases at J, with 12 bases between the two ends. This CDR3 spans 14 amino acids. The CDR3 sequence: CASSSGLSPGELFF. DNA of the CDR3: TGTGCCAGCAGCTCAGGACTATCTCCCGGGGAGCTGTTTTTT.

V is TRBV11-2 and J is TRBJ1-6; D might be TRBD1 (5 bases). The CDR3 contains 14 residues. The ends were cut back, 4 bases at V and 13 bases at J, with 17 bases in the middle. Per germline, CDR1 SGHAT and CDR2 FQNNGV. This CDR3 reads CASSSTAGGVPLHF. CDR3 DNA: TGTGCCAGCAGCTCTACGGCCGGGGGGGTCCCCCTCCACTTT.

This clonotype was seen repeatedly, ten times or more. This chain connects TRBV9 to TRBJ1-1; D is perhaps TRBD1 (6 bases). The CDR3 has 17 residues. The germline V and J ends were trimmed by 0 bases and 3 bases, with 18 bases remaining between them. CDR1 is SGDLS and CDR2 is YYNGEE in the germline V gene. In nucleotides, the CDR3 is TGTGCCAGCAGCGTAGGCGCCGTACAGGGAGTAGACACTGAAGCTTTCTTT. This translates into CASSVGAVQGVDTEAFF.

The chain employs TRBV28 and TRBJ2-5; D is perhaps TRBD1 (6 bases). V was cut by 6 bases and J by 5 bases, with 13 bases left in between. The germline V gene has CDR1 MDHEN and CDR2 SYDVKM. The CDR3 is made up of 13 amino acids. The DNA of the CDR3 is TGTGCCAGCAGCCCGGACAGTGGGGAGACCCAGTACTTC. Protein product: CASSPDSGETQYF.

The V and J genes are TRBV2 and TRBJ2-2; D could derive from TRBD1 or TRBD2 (6 bases each). Trimming shortened V by 6 bases and J by 5 bases, and 16 bases separated the two germline ends. The CDR3 contains 15 residues. CDR1 is SNHLY, CDR2 FYNNEI, per germline. The CDR3 DNA reads as TGTGCCAGCAGGCCCTCGGGGGCGAGTACCGGGGAGCTGTTTTTT. It encodes CASRPSGASTGELFF.

This clonotype was seen a handful of times. The chain carries TRBV12-5 and TRBJ2-5; D is possibly TRBD2 (5 bases). V gave up 9 bases and J gave up 2 bases, with 13 bases separating them. Germline lookup yields CDR1 LGHNT and CDR2 FRNRAP. This CDR3 has 13 residues. DNA of the CDR3: TGTGCTAGCTCGGCGGACTTTCAAGAGACCCAGTACTTC. It translates to CASSADFQETQYF.

V usage is TRBV5-4 and J usage is TRBJ2-1; TRBD2 matches 9 bases. CDR3 length: 17 amino acids. Trimming at V came to 1 base and at J to 0 bases, leaving 5 bases not matched to a gene. Per the germline V gene, CDR1 is SGHNT and CDR2 is YYREEE (reference sequence). CDR3 residues: CASSLSAGGLSYNEQFF. The CDR3 DNA sequence: TGTGCCAGCAGCTTGTCCGCGGGGGGGCTCTCCTACAATGAGCAGTTCTTC.

The chain carries TRBV3-1 and TRBJ1-2; D might be TRBD1 (5 bases). V lost 10 bases, J lost 2 bases, and 14 bases lay in between. This CDR3 contains 13 residues. The germline gives CDR1 LGHDT, CDR2 YNNKEL (reference sequence). DNA for the CDR3: TGTGCCACCTCCGACAGATCCAACTATGGCTACACCTTC. Amino acid sequence: CATSDRSNYGYTF. Combining the CDR3 with reference TRBV3-1 and TRBJ1-2 gives the whole variable domain DTAVSQTPKYLVTQMGNDKSIKCEQNLGHDTMYWYKQDSKKFLKIMFSYNNKELIINETVPNRFSPKSPDKAHLNLHINSLELGDSAVYFCATSDRSNYGYTFGSGTRLTVV.

This clonotype was observed at least ten times. The chain joins TRBV7-6 to TRBJ1-4; D call uncertain. Germline loops: CDR1 SGHVS, CDR2 FNYEAQ. This CDR3 spans 18 amino acids. Trimming took 10 bases from V and 3 from J, leaving 27 bases between them. The DNA for the CDR3 is TGTGCCACCGCGGCCGGGAAAAGTCTAATGTCGTCTAATGAAAAACTGTTTTTT. Residues: CATAAGKSLMSSNEKLFF.

This clonotype was observed at least ten times. The chain combines TRBV11-2 with TRBJ1-2, with TRBD1 matching over 7 bases. This CDR3 region has 14 residues. The trim removed 6 bases at V and 0 bases at J, leaving 4 bases unmatched. Per germline, CDR1 SGHAT and CDR2 FQNNGV. CDR3 nucleotides: TGTGCCAGCAGATCCGACAGGGCTAACTATGGCTACACCTTC. Its translation is CASRSDRANYGYTF. Drawing the rest from reference TRBV11-2 and TRBJ1-2, the complete variable domain is EAGVAQSPRYKIIEKRQSVAFWCNPISGHATLYWYQQILGQGPKLLIQFQNNGVVDDSQLPKDRFSAERLKGVDSTLKIQPAKLEDSAVYLCASRSDRANYGYTFGSGTRLTVV.

This clonotype was found many times. The chain combines TRBV3-1 with TRBJ2-4; D is undetermined. The V end was cut by 0 bases, the J end by 8 bases, with 8 bases between. Germline CDR1 LGHDT, CDR2 YNNKEL (reference sequence). This CDR3 is 13 amino acids long. This CDR3 is CASSQDFPHIQYF. The CDR3 coding sequence is TGTGCCAGCAGCCAAGATTTTCCGCACATTCAGTACTTC. The full variable domain, rest sourced from reference TRBV3-1 and TRBJ2-4, is DTAVSQTPKYLVTQMGNDKSIKCEQNLGHDTMYWYKQDSKKFLKIMFSYNNKELIINETVPNRFSPKSPDKAHLNLHINSLELGDSAVYFCASSQDFPHIQYFGAGTRLSVL.

At least ten counts were recorded for this clonotype. The chain links TRBV7-9 to TRBJ2-7; a possible D gene is TRBD1 (5 bases). Germline CDR1 SEHNR, CDR2 FQNEAQ (reference sequence). There are 15 residues in the CDR3. V was clipped by 5 bases and J by 0 bases, with 14 bases between them. CDR3 nucleotide sequence: TGTGCCAGCAGCGAGAAGGGGCTTAGCTCCTACGAGCAGTACTTC. Amino acids: CASSEKGLSSYEQYF. Drawing the rest from reference TRBV7-9 and TRBJ2-7, the complete variable domain is DTGVSQNPRHKITKRGQNVTFRCDPISEHNRLYWYRQTLGQGPEFLTYFQNEAQLEKSRLLSDRFSAERPKGSFSTLEIQRTEQGDSAMYLCASSEKGLSSYEQYFGPGTRLTVT.

The V gene is TRBV20-1, the J gene TRBJ1-4; TRBD1 aligns across 9 bases. Germline V gene data show CDR1 as DFQATT and CDR2 as SNEGSKA (reference sequence). V was clipped by 5 bases and J by 7 bases; unmatched bases: 5. The CDR3 sequence is 13 residues long. Here the CDR3 reads CSAPRTGAEKLFF. The CDR3 DNA follows: TGCAGTGCTCCTCGGACAGGGGCTGAAAAACTGTTTTTT.

The rearrangement links TRBV28 to TRBJ2-1; no clear D. Between the trimmed V and J ends, which lost 5 bases and 2 bases, there was a span of 13 bases. Per the germline V gene, CDR1 is MDHEN and CDR2 is SYDVKM. This CDR3 contains 15 residues. CDR3 loop: CASSGGAKAYNEQFF. The CDR3 DNA sequence: TGTGCCAGCAGTGGTGGAGCCAAGGCCTACAATGAGCAGTTCTTC.